The entry below gives a single TCR beta chain sequence along with its context. Assay used: immunoSEQ multiplex PCR; TCRdb lists only in-frame clones, some missing. The data contain approximately 580,000 clones, around three quarters of them singletons. The sample originates from a study of shared T cell receptors in the human thymus. The same sample was also used in a study of human thymus T cells. That report adds: Resections obtained during corrective heart surgery supplied the thymus tissue. Within thymic and blood repertoires, V and J gene usage appeared to be biased. In unrelated individuals, thymic repertoires overlapped highly, according to related research.

The clonotype comes from a boy under three years old with a congenital heart defect. The sample comprised thymocytes.

For the CDR3, the DNA is TGTGCCAGCAGTTTGACTAGCGGGGGGAGCTTCCCCTACAATGAGCAGTTCTTC. Translating it yields CASSLTSGGSFPYNEQFF. This chain connects TRBV28 to TRBJ2-1; TRBD2 agrees at 13 bases. This CDR3 has 18 amino acids. Unmatched junction bases numbered 7, after V lost 3 bases and J lost 2 bases. Germline lookup yields CDR1 MDHEN and CDR2 SYDVKM.